One TCR beta chain is described in this entry. The antigen remains undetermined. This sample stems from a study of graft-versus-host responses after intestinal transplantation. The V end lost 3 bases, the J end lost 5 bases, and 14 bases lay between the germline ends. The CDR3 extends over 14 amino acids. Germline values: CDR1 SGHTA, CDR2 FQGNSA. Only in-frame clones appear in the TCRdb table, and some are missing; sequencing was by immunoSEQ multiplex PCR. Of 90,000 to 120,000 clones listed, roughly 89% were seen once; the top ten hold less than 0.85%. The chain combines TRBV7-2 with TRBJ2-7, with D possibly matching TRBD2 (6 bases). Sequencing used unstimulated CD4+ T cells sorted from spleen or lymph node cells, obtained before transplant. This TCR derives from a human donor who was the organ donor for an intestinal transplant. The CDR3 sequence is CASSFRQGGDEQYF. CDR3 DNA sequence: TGTGCCAGCAGCTTTAGGCAGGGAGGTGACGAGCAGTACTTC.